Below, one T cell receptor (beta chain) is given with its context. These data come from a study of OX40 agonist ivuxolimab in advanced cancers. Study information: Cancers in dose escalation were hepatocellular, melanoma, renal cell and head and neck.

Profiled with immunoSEQ multiplex PCR; TCRdb holds only in-frame clones, not every one. Among about 24,000 clones listed, 75% to 80% were seen once. The V gene end was trimmed by 6 bases and the J gene end by 5 bases; junction bases not matched to a gene: 0. The CDR3 covers 11 residues. The germline gives CDR1 MNHEY, CDR2 SMNVEV (reference sequence). The clonotype comes from an adult with an advanced solid tumor such as melanoma, head and neck, liver or kidney cancer. The material sequenced was CD4+ or CD8+ T cells sorted from blood, taken in a trial of the OX40 agonist ivuxolimab. The V gene is TRBV27, the J gene TRBJ2-5; 7 bases match TRBD2. The CDR3 loop reads CASRGGETQYF. CDR3 nucleotide sequence: TGTGCCAGCAGGGGGGGGGAGACCCAGTACTTC.